This T cell receptor beta chain was sequenced during a study of early T cells in non-severe SARS-CoV-2 infection. On the study more broadly: The sequenced material was bulk RNA from unsorted whole blood, and its chains were unpaired. Study-wide points: The study's VDJdb matching favored anti-spike CD8 responses and missed private and CD4 specificities.

Individual cDNA molecules received unique molecular identifiers. In TCRdb, the 5' RACE reads were re-called with MiXCR into one record per CDR3 protein. The sample carries about 50,000 distinct CDR3 sequences, 5.4% recorded once. This clonotype was detected ten times or more. What it binds is not known. Trimming removed 4 bases from V and 7 bases from J; junction bases left unmatched: 5. The CDR3 has 14 residues. The sequencing here drew on whole blood, taken at baseline. This receptor was obtained from an adult who was a healthcare worker with PCR-confirmed SARS-CoV-2 infection or an uninfected control (not recorded which). The rearrangement uses TRBV12-3 or TRBV12-4 and TRBJ2-1; 9 bases agree with TRBD2. The CDR3 region has the DNA TGTGCCAGCAGTTGGGCGGGAGGGCGAAATGAGCAGTTCTTC. It specifies CASSWAGGRNEQFF.